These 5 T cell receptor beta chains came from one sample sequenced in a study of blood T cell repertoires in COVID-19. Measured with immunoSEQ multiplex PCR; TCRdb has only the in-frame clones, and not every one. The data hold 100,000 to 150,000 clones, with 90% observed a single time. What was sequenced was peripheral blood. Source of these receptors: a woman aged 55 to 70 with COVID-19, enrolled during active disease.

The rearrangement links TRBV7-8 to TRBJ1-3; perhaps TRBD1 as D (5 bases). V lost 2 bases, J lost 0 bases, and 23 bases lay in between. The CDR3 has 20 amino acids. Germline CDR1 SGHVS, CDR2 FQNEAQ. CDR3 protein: CASSLTNPPSSGLSGNTIYF. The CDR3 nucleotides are TGTGCCAGCAGCTTAACCAACCCCCCATCGTCGGGACTCTCTGGAAACACCATATATTTT.

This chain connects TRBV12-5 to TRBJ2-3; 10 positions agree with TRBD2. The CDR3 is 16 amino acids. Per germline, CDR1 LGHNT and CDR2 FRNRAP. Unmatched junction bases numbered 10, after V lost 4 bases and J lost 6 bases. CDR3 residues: CASGSALAGWFDTQYF. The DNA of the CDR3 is TGTGCTAGTGGTTCAGCACTAGCGGGGTGGTTCGATACGCAGTATTTT.

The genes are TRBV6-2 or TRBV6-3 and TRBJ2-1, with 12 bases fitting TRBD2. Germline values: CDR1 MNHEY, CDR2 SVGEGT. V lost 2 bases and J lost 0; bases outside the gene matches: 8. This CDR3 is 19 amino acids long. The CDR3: CASSYPLAGGQSSYNEQFF. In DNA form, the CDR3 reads TGTGCCAGCAGTTACCCGCTAGCGGGGGGGCAGAGCTCCTACAATGAGCAGTTCTTC.

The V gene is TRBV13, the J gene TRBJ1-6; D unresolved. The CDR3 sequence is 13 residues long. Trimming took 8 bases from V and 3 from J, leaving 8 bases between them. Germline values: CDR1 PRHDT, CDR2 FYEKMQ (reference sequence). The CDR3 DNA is TGTGCCAGCTCGGAGAGCTATAATTCACCCCTCCACTTT. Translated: CASSESYNSPLHF.

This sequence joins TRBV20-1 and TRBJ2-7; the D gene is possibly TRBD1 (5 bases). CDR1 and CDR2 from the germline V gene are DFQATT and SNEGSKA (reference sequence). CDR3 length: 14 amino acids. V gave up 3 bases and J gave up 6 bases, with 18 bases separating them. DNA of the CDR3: TGCAGTGCTAGTGCATGGAAGGGGTTACGCGAGCAGTACTTC. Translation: CSASAWKGLREQYF.